This T cell receptor beta chain was documented in a study of T cells expressing NK-cell markers. Study at large: It was sorted CD3+CD56-NKG2C+, CD3+CD56+NKG2C- and CD3+CD56+NKG2C+ T cells that provided the TCR beta repertoires.

TCRdb reprocessed the 5' RACE reads; each CDR3 protein has one entry and no DNA is given. The sample has about 460,000 distinct CDR3 sequences; the top ten hold 1.4% to 1.5%. The source of this sequence is a woman in her 50s in good health. The specimen sequenced was blood T cells: a sorted CD56 or NKG2C T cell subset, CD4+ or CD8+ T cells, or bulk PBMC T cells (not recorded which).

Here the CDR3 reads CASSPRGLAGDEQFF. The chain combines TRBV19 with TRBJ2-1; TCRdb's D gene call, TRBD2, goes unchecked for lack of DNA. Germline V CDR1 and CDR2: LNHDA, SQIVND (reference sequence). The CDR3 spans 15 residues.